These 29 T cell receptor beta chains came from one sample sequenced in a study of T cells in localized non-small cell lung cancer. Sequencing used immunoSEQ multiplex PCR; TCRdb keeps in-frame clones, though not all of them. The data contain roughly 58,000 clones, about four fifths of them singletons. Sequenced material: PBMCs, taken before any cancer treatment. The receptors were sampled from a man between 40 and 75 years old with stage II lung adenocarcinoma.

This chain connects TRBV19 to TRBJ1-1; D is ambiguous. Germline V gene sequence: CDR1 LNHDA, CDR2 SQIVND (reference sequence). The CDR3 sequence is 13 residues long. Trimming removed 3 bases at V and 0 bases at J, with 5 bases between. The CDR3 is CASSMKLNTEAFF. DNA for the CDR3: TGTGCCAGTAGTATGAAGCTGAACACTGAAGCTTTCTTT.

This chain links TRBV29-1 with TRBJ1-4; no definite D call. The CDR3 runs to 11 residues. V shed 2 bases and J shed 7 bases, with 5 bases lying between them. Germline-derived CDR1 and CDR2 are SQVTM and ANQGSEA. This CDR3 is CSVERFEKLFF. CDR3 nucleotides: TGCAGCGTTGAAAGGTTTGAAAAACTGTTTTTT. The full variable domain, completed using reference TRBV29-1 and TRBJ1-4, is SAVISQKPSRDICQRGTSLTIQCQVDSQVTMMFWYRQQPGQSLTLIATANQGSEATYESGFVIDKFPISRPNLTFSTLTVSNMSPEDSSIYLCSVERFEKLFFGSGTQLSVL.

This chain uses TRBV7-9 with TRBJ1-1; weak D call: TRBD1 (6 bases). The ends were cut back, 1 base at V and 4 bases at J, with 10 bases in the middle. Germline loops: CDR1 SEHNR, CDR2 FQNEAQ (reference sequence). The CDR3 contains 14 residues. This CDR3 is CASSLEGGGTEAFF. The CDR3, as DNA: TGTGCCAGCAGCTTAGAAGGGGGAGGCACTGAAGCTTTCTTT. Supplemented by reference TRBV7-9 and TRBJ1-1, the full variable domain reads DTGVSQNPRHKITKRGQNVTFRCDPISEHNRLYWYRQTLGQGPEFLTYFQNEAQLEKSRLLSDRFSAERPKGSFSTLEIQRTEQGDSAMYLCASSLEGGGTEAFFGQGTRLTVV.

CDR3 amino acids: CAWSLQGANEQFF. The CDR3 nucleotides are TGTGCCTGGAGCCTACAGGGGGCGAATGAGCAGTTCTTC. The chain recombines TRBV30 with TRBJ2-1; 9 nucleotides align to TRBD1. J lost 7 bases, V lost 3 bases, and 4 bases had no gene match. Germline V gene lookup returns CDR1 GTSNPN and CDR2 SVGIG (reference sequence). This CDR3 region has 13 residues. The complete variable domain, with remaining parts taken from reference TRBV30 and TRBJ2-1, reads SQTIHQWPATLVQPVGSPLSLECTVEGTSNPNLYWYRQAAGRGLQLLFYSVGIGQISSEVPQNLSASRPQDRQFILSSKKLLLSDSGFYLCAWSLQGANEQFFGPGTRLTVL.

This clone has only a few counts. The genes are TRBV2 and TRBJ2-1; a weak D match, TRBD2 (5 bases). This CDR3 is built from 13 residues. Germline V gene data show CDR1 as SNHLY and CDR2 as FYNNEI. The V and J ends lost 7 bases and 2 bases respectively, with 9 bases between them. CDR3 in amino acids: CASKLDTYNEQFF. DNA for the CDR3: TGTGCCAGCAAACTAGACACCTACAATGAGCAGTTCTTC.

This clone was picked up one time. The J gene is TRBJ2-3, the V gene TRBV21-1; TRBD2, as called in the table, went unchecked against the DNA. TRBV21-1 is designated a pseudogene. CDR3 size: 17 residues. CDR3 loop: CASSILGGASGTDTQYF. The CDR3 bases are TGTGCCAGCAGCATATTAGGCGGGGCTAGCGGCACAGATACGCAGTATTTT.

In this sample, this clone turned up a few times. The chain has TRBV11-3 and TRBJ1-1; D not resolved. Germline CDR1 reads SGHNT; CDR2 reads YENEEA. With 5 bases removed from V and 1 base from J, the gap between germline ends came to 14 bases. The CDR3 contains 15 residues. CDR3 DNA sequence: TGTGCCAGCAGCCCCGCCTTAGGAGGGAACACTGAAGCTTTCTTT. Protein product: CASSPALGGNTEAFF. Variable domain in full (rest from reference TRBV11-3 and TRBJ1-1): EAGVVQSPRYKIIEKKQPVAFWCNPISGHNTLYWYLQNLGQGPELLIRYENEEAVDDSQLPKDRFSAERLKGVDSTLKIQPAELGDSAVYLCASSPALGGNTEAFFGQGTRLTVV.

This chain joins TRBV19 and TRBJ2-1; TRBD2 might be the D (5 bases). CDR3 length equals 15 residues. Per the germline V gene, CDR1 is LNHDA and CDR2 is SQIVND (reference sequence). With 3 bases removed from V and 1 base from J, the gap between germline ends came to 10 bases. The CDR3 bases are TGTGCCAGTAGTATGCCTAGCTCGTCCTACAATGAGCAGTTCTTC. It encodes CASSMPSSSYNEQFF.

The chain recombines TRBV6-5 with TRBJ2-7; 9 bases are shared with TRBD1. Germline V CDR1 and CDR2: MNHEY, SVGAGI. After removal of 6 bases from V and 4 bases from J, the junction contained 10 bases not matched to a gene. This CDR3 is 15 amino acids long. DNA of the CDR3: TGTGCCAGCAGATCCCCCGGGACAGGGATGTACGAGCAGTACTTC. As protein: CASRSPGTGMYEQYF.

This clone was observed at least ten times. This sequence joins TRBV4-1 and TRBJ2-2; TRBD2 matches 9 bases. This CDR3 has 16 residues. Trimming cost V 3 bases and J 2 bases; bases outside gene matches: 4. Germline V gene lookup returns CDR1 MGHRA and CDR2 YSYEKL. CDR3 in DNA: TGCGCCAGCAGCCAGCAGCTAGCGGGAAACACCGGGGAGCTGTTTTTT. It is translated as CASSQQLAGNTGELFF.

The chain employs TRBV7-8 and TRBJ2-1; D is uncertain. The CDR3 length is 15 residues. V lost 1 base, J lost 0 bases, and 7 bases lay in between. Germline CDR1 and CDR2: SGHVS and FQNEAQ. Here the CDR3 reads CASSLVRRSYNEQFF. CDR3 DNA sequence: TGTGCCAGCAGCTTAGTAAGACGCTCCTACAATGAGCAGTTCTTC.

This chain links TRBV10-3 with TRBJ1-5; 8 nucleotides match TRBD1. V was clipped by 10 bases and J by 2 bases; unmatched bases: 4. Germline loops: CDR1 ENHRY, CDR2 SYGVKD. The length of the CDR3 is 13 residues. The CDR3 spells CATGGERNQPQHF. CDR3 DNA: TGTGCCACAGGGGGCGAACGCAATCAGCCCCAGCATTTT.

The J gene is TRBJ2-7, the V gene TRBV10-1, with TRBD2 identical over 7 bases. The CDR3 runs 13 residues. The germline gives CDR1 WNHNN, CDR2 SYGVQD (reference sequence). V lost 1 base, J lost 4 bases, and 1 base stayed unmatched. This chain's CDR3 is CASSECGGYEQYF. DNA for the CDR3: TGCGCCAGCAGTGAGTGCGGGGGATACGAGCAGTACTTC.

A single count supports this clone. This chain connects TRBV19 to TRBJ1-2; D gene unclear. The CDR3 loop spans 16 amino acids. CDR1 and CDR2 from the germline V gene are LNHDA and SQIVND (reference sequence). Between the trimmed V and J ends, which lost 1 base and 0 bases, there was a span of 12 bases. In DNA, the CDR3 is TGTGCCAGTAGTATAGCCTCCCTCTTACCTAACTATGGCTACACCTTC. It encodes CASSIASLLPNYGYTF. Supplemented by reference TRBV19 and TRBJ1-2, the full variable domain reads DGGITQSPKYLFRKEGQNVTLSCEQNLNHDAMYWYRQDPGQGLRLIYYSQIVNDFQKGDIAEGYSVSREKKESFPLTVTSAQKNPTAFYLCASSIASLLPNYGYTFGSGTRLTVV.

The V and J genes are TRBV6-6 and TRBJ2-1; possibly TRBD2 for D (6 bases). CDR1 and CDR2 (germline): MNHNY, SVGAGI (reference sequence). This CDR3 is 15 amino acids long. Trimming shortened V by 0 bases and J by 1 base, and 7 bases separated the two germline ends. The CDR3 loop reads CASSYSSGSYNEQFF. The CDR3 nucleotides read TGTGCCAGCAGTTACTCCAGCGGGTCCTACAATGAGCAGTTCTTC.

The chain carries TRBV7-3 and TRBJ2-1, with 13 nucleotides matching TRBD2. Germline V gene lookup returns CDR1 SGHTA and CDR2 FQGTGA. The CDR3 covers 15 residues. J was trimmed by 6 bases and V by 4 bases; bases with no gene match: 3. The CDR3 DNA sequence: TGTGCCAGCAGCTGGGGGACTAGCGGGATCAATGAGCAGTTCTTC. Protein product: CASSWGTSGINEQFF.

The rearrangement links TRBV18 to TRBJ1-3; 7 nucleotides align to TRBD1. The CDR3 is 18 residues long. V shed 6 bases and J 0 bases; nucleotides not matched to a gene: 14. CDR1 and CDR2 from the germline V gene are KGHSH and LQKENI. The CDR3: CASSSGTAYTNSGNTIYF. For the CDR3, the DNA is TGTGCCAGCTCGTCCGGGACAGCCTACACCAACTCTGGAAACACCATATATTTT.

This clone has only one observation. V is TRBV5-4 and J is TRBJ2-3; TRBD1 is a possible D gene (5 bases). The CDR3 sequence is 12 residues long. Trimming pared 4 bases from V and 7 bases from J, leaving 10 bases between. Germline V lookup: CDR1 SGHNT, CDR2 YYREEE (reference sequence). This chain's CDR3 is CASSRDRYTQYF. The CDR3, as DNA: TGTGCCAGCAGCCGCGACAGATATACGCAGTATTTT.

The chain employs TRBV19 and TRBJ1-5; D call uncertain. CDR3 length: 15 residues. V was pared by 5 bases and J by 0 bases, with 11 bases between. Germline V CDR1 and CDR2: LNHDA, SQIVND (reference sequence). CDR3 protein: CASSVGLFSNQPQHF. The CDR3 DNA is TGTGCCAGTAGTGTTGGACTGTTTAGCAATCAGCCCCAGCATTTT. Full variable domain (rest looked up from reference TRBV19 and TRBJ1-5): DGGITQSPKYLFRKEGQNVTLSCEQNLNHDAMYWYRQDPGQGLRLIYYSQIVNDFQKGDIAEGYSVSREKKESFPLTVTSAQKNPTAFYLCASSVGLFSNQPQHFGDGTRLSIL.

V and J are TRBV14 and TRBJ2-5, with D unresolved. With 0 bases removed from V and 5 bases from J, the gap between germline ends came to 7 bases. The CDR3 extends over 13 amino acids. Germline CDR1 is SGHDN and CDR2 is FVKESK. The CDR3 reads CASSQELSETQYF. As DNA, the CDR3 is TGTGCCAGCAGCCAAGAACTCTCGGAGACCCAGTACTTC.

The genes are TRBV11-3 and TRBJ2-3, with a tentative D call TRBD2 (5 bases). This CDR3 is 15 amino acids long. Trimming left V 8 bases short and J 4 bases short, with 19 bases between. Germline V gene sequence: CDR1 SGHNT, CDR2 YENEEA. The DNA for the CDR3 is TGTGCCAGCCAACCCCTCGGGATTGGGGCAGATACGCAGTATTTT. Translating it yields CASQPLGIGADTQYF. Full variable domain (missing parts from reference TRBV11-3 and TRBJ2-3): EAGVVQSPRYKIIEKKQPVAFWCNPISGHNTLYWYLQNLGQGPELLIRYENEEAVDDSQLPKDRFSAERLKGVDSTLKIQPAELGDSAVYLCASQPLGIGADTQYFGPGTRLTVL.

CDR3 protein: CASSEAPGANYGYTF. In DNA, the CDR3 is TGTGCCAGCAGTGAAGCCCCCGGGGCTAACTATGGCTACACCTTC. The chain recombines TRBV6-1 with TRBJ1-2, with D uncertain. The CDR3 is made up of 15 amino acids. Looked up from germline, CDR1 is MNHNS and CDR2 is SASEGT. V was cut by 0 bases and J by 0 bases, with 8 bases left in between.

J is TRBJ1-2 and V is TRBV15; D not resolved. CDR3 length: 15 residues. In germline, CDR1 is LNHNV, CDR2 YYDKDF (reference sequence). V lost 5 bases and J 6 bases, leaving 19 bases between the germline ends. The CDR3 sequence is CATSAMMGSKNGYTF. The DNA of the CDR3 is TGTGCCACCAGCGCAATGATGGGAAGTAAGAATGGCTACACCTTC.

This rearrangement joins TRBV6-1 to TRBJ2-7; D might be TRBD2 (6 bases). The CDR3 is 13 residues long. Deletions cut 5 bases from V and 5 bases from J, with 13 bases between. The germline V gene encodes CDR1 MNHNS and CDR2 SASEGT. CDR3 DNA: TGTGCCAGCAGTTCCCGCTGGGGGGACGAGCAGTACTTC. This gives the protein CASSSRWGDEQYF.

This clone was recorded only once. The chain is built from TRBV29-1 and TRBJ1-1; weak D call: TRBD1 (6 bases). V lost 4 bases and J lost 5, with 20 bases in between. Germline V gene data show CDR1 as SQVTM and CDR2 as ANQGSEA. The CDR3 spans 15 residues. This CDR3 reads CSVGAGAGVGTEAFF. DNA for the CDR3: TGCAGCGTTGGGGCGGGGGCTGGAGTCGGGACTGAAGCTTTCTTT.

CDR3 DNA: TGTGCCAGCAGTCCTCATACACGTGAAAAACTGTTTTTT. Its protein is CASSPHTREKLFF. The chain links TRBV27 to TRBJ1-4; the D is unclear. This CDR3 is 13 amino acids long. The germline V gene encodes CDR1 MNHEY and CDR2 SMNVEV (reference sequence). V gave up 5 bases and J gave up 7 bases, with 11 bases separating them.

The rearrangement links TRBV5-4 to TRBJ2-7; the D gene could be TRBD1 or TRBD2 (6 bases each). Trimming took 2 bases from V and 5 from J, leaving 14 bases between them. The germline gives CDR1 SGHNT, CDR2 YYREEE (reference sequence). CDR3 length: 14 amino acids. The CDR3 bases are TGTGCCAGCAGCTTAACGGGGGCCCACCACGAGCAGTACTTC. The encoded protein is CASSLTGAHHEQYF. Full variable domain (rest looked up from reference TRBV5-4 and TRBJ2-7): ETGVTQSPTHLIKTRGQQVTLRCSSQSGHNTVSWYQQALGQGPQFIFQYYREEENGRGNFPPRFSGLQFPNYSSELNVNALELDDSALYLCASSLTGAHHEQYFGPGTRLTVT.

The chain has TRBV10-1 and TRBJ2-5; tentative D call: TRBD2 (6 bases). Trimming took 5 bases from V and 2 from J, leaving 12 bases between them. CDR3 length equals 14 residues. CDR1 and CDR2 from the germline V gene are WNHNN and SYGVQD (reference sequence). The CDR3 bases are TGCGCCAGCAGTTCTGACCGGGGGCAAGAGACCCAGTACTTC. It encodes CASSSDRGQETQYF.

V is TRBV2 and J is TRBJ1-1; no clear D. Germline V gene sequence: CDR1 SNHLY, CDR2 FYNNEI. The V and J ends lost 7 bases and 1 base respectively, with 10 bases between them. The CDR3 totals 13 residues. CDR3 loop: CASKKGENTEAFF. The CDR3, as DNA: TGTGCCAGCAAAAAAGGAGAGAACACTGAAGCTTTCTTT.